This paragraph covers one T cell receptor beta chain sequence. Antigen: not known. These data belong to a study of OX40 agonist ivuxolimab in advanced cancers. Study results and limitations: Expanded peripheral T-cell antigen specificity went undetermined.

Produced via immunoSEQ multiplex PCR; TCRdb's table is partial and in-frame only. The sample records roughly 70,000 clones, 70% to 90% being singletons. V lost 10 bases and J lost 7, with 13 bases in between. CDR1 and CDR2 from the germline V gene are MNHEY and SVGAGI. The CDR3 sequence is 11 residues long. The chain carries TRBV6-5 and TRBJ2-5; no clear D gene. This sequence originates from an adult with an advanced solid tumor such as melanoma, head and neck, liver or kidney cancer. The material sequenced was CD4+ or CD8+ T cells sorted from blood, taken in a trial of the OX40 agonist ivuxolimab. The CDR3 is CAIRKAWTQYF. In nucleotides, the CDR3 is TGTGCCATCAGAAAGGCGTGGACCCAGTACTTC.